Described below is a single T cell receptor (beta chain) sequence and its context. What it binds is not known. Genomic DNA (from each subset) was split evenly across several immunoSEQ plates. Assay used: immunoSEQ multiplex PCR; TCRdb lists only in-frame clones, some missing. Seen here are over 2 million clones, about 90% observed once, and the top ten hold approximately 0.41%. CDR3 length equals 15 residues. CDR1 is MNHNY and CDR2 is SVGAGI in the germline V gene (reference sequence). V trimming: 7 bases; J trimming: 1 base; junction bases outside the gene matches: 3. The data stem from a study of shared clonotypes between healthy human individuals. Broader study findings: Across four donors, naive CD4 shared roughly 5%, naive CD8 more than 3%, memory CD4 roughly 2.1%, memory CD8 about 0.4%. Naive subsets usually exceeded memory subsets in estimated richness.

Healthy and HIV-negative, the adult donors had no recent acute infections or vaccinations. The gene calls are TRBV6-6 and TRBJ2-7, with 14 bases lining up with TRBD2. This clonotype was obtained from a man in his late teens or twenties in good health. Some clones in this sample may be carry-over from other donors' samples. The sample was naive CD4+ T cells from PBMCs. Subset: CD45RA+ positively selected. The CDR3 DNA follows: TGTGCCAGCAAAGGGACTAGCGGGAGTTCCTACGAGCAGTACTTC. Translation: CASKGTSGSSYEQYF.